The T cell receptor (beta chain) under discussion was sequenced for a study of multiple sclerosis patients with progressive multifocal leukoencephalopathy. V was clipped by 8 bases and J by 5 bases, with 12 bases between them. This CDR3 is built from 12 residues. Per germline, CDR1 MNHNS and CDR2 SASEGT. This clone has only one observation. Its target is not known. As for time point: time of PML onset. T3 blood samples were collected at the time of PML onset. TCRdb's table, derived via immunoSEQ multiplex PCR, lists solely in-frame clones and lacks some. The data contain more than 30,000 clones, roughly 90% of them seen just once; the ten biggest clones take up around 5.7%. Study observations and caveats: Less diverse TRB repertoires were suggested in most PML patients.

V is TRBV6-1 and J is TRBJ1-1, with D tentatively TRBD1 (6 bases). Sequenced here: PBMCs, sampled from a patient treated with natalizumab. The source is a woman in her 40s with progressive multifocal leukoencephalopathy. This chain's CDR3 is CASDQGRTEAFF. The CDR3 coding sequence is TGTGCCAGCGATCAGGGGAGGACTGAAGCTTTCTTT.